Below, 22 T cell receptor beta chains from the same sample are listed, as sequenced in a study of CD4 T cells in relation to SARS-CoV-2 and coronaviruses. CD4+ T cells from unexposed donors were obtained before the COVID-19 pandemic (2011-2018). CD4+ T cells were isolated from the cells after more than 8 days of culture. Libraries were prepared by immunoSEQ multiplex PCR; TCRdb keeps only in-frame clonotypes and omits some of them. The repertoire includes tens of thousands of clones, around 76% of them detected once, and over 10% sits in the top ten. The antigens for these receptors are not known. Source material: CD4+ T cells from PBMCs, cultured in vitro. These TCRs come from a human donor in good health.

The chain has TRBV28 and TRBJ1-1, with unresolved D. V gave up 2 bases and J gave up 4 bases, with 8 bases separating them. CDR1 is MDHEN and CDR2 is SYDVKM in the germline V gene. CDR3 length: 13 amino acids. The CDR3 DNA reads as TGTGCCAGCAGTTTAGAAGGTAGCACTGAAGCTTTCTTT. Protein sequence: CASSLEGSTEAFF.

The chain carries TRBV28 and TRBJ2-5, with D perhaps TRBD1 or TRBD2 (5 bases each). The germline V and J ends were trimmed by 7 bases and 1 base, with 16 bases remaining between them. This CDR3 is 15 amino acids long. The V gene's germline CDR1 is MDHEN and CDR2 SYDVKM. The CDR3, as DNA: TGTGCCAGCACCGGGGTGACAGCCCTCCAAGAGACCCAGTACTTC. This encodes CASTGVTALQETQYF.

The gene calls are TRBV18 and TRBJ2-5; a possible D gene is TRBD2 (5 bases). The CDR3 covers 13 residues. Germline V gives CDR1 KGHSH, CDR2 LQKENI. V was shortened by 3 bases and J by 5 bases, with 10 bases between the two germline ends. DNA of the CDR3: TGTGCCAGCTCACCGCGTCCGGGGGAGACCCAGTACTTC. Its translation: CASSPRPGETQYF.

J is TRBJ2-7 and V is TRBV12-3 or TRBV12-4; D uncertain. V dropped 5 bases and J dropped 3 bases, with 2 bases sitting between them. CDR3 length equals 10 residues. The CDR3 spells CASSLYEQYF. The CDR3 DNA reads as TGTGCCAGCAGTCTCTACGAGCAGTACTTC.

The chain uses TRBV28 and TRBJ2-7; tentatively, D is TRBD2 (6 bases). Trimming cost V 5 bases and J 5 bases, with 16 bases left between them. Germline V gene sequence: CDR1 MDHEN, CDR2 SYDVKM. CDR3 length equals 14 residues. As DNA, the CDR3 is TGTGCCAGCAGTAACCCGGGAGCAACCGACGAGCAGTACTTC. Translating gives CASSNPGATDEQYF.

The rearrangement uses TRBV15 and TRBJ1-5; D is possibly TRBD1 (5 bases). The germline gives CDR1 LNHNV, CDR2 YYDKDF (reference sequence). The CDR3 sequence is 13 residues long. Trimming took off 2 bases at V and 7 bases at J, with 9 bases between the two ends. DNA of the CDR3: TGTGCCACCAGCAGACAGGGTTGGCAGCCCCAGCATTTT. This sequence encodes CATSRQGWQPQHF.

V gene TRBV19 combines with J gene TRBJ2-1; 10 bases line up with TRBD2. The ends lost 4 bases at V and 7 bases at J; junction bases unmatched: 1. The V gene's germline CDR1 is LNHDA and CDR2 SQIVND (reference sequence). The CDR3 covers 13 residues. The CDR3 loop reads CASSTSGRNEQFF. The CDR3 DNA reads TGTGCCAGTAGTACTAGCGGGAGAAATGAGCAGTTCTTC.

A word on this clone: The junction shows a germline mismatch at one end, possibly a read error. CDR3 in DNA: TGTGCCAGCAGTAACTCCCGGGCCAATGAGCAGTTCTTC. Its protein product is CASSNSRANEQFF. The chain is built from TRBV6-2 or TRBV6-3 and TRBJ2-1, with D uncertain. The CDR3 consists of 13 residues. CDR1 MNHEY and CDR2 SVGEGT come from the germline V gene.

In its sample, this clone was seen a few times. This sequence joins TRBV9 and TRBJ2-1, with D unclear. Germline V gives CDR1 SGDLS, CDR2 YYNGEE. V was cut by 0 bases and J by 3 bases, with 13 bases left in between. This CDR3 is built from 16 residues. DNA of the CDR3: TGTGCCAGCAGCGTAGACAGCCGAGCTATCTACAATGAGCAGTTCTTC. It yields the protein CASSVDSRAIYNEQFF.

V is TRBV12-5 and J is TRBJ1-5, with D unresolved. The CDR3 has 13 residues. V shed 7 bases and J shed 4 bases, with 11 bases lying between them. Germline V lookup: CDR1 LGHNT, CDR2 FRNRAP. The CDR3 here is CASVYTGNQPQHF. In DNA form, the CDR3 reads TGTGCTAGTGTTTACACGGGGAATCAGCCCCAGCATTTT. The whole variable domain, filled in from reference TRBV12-5 and TRBJ1-5, reads DARVTQTPRHKVTEMGQEVTMRCQPILGHNTVFWYRQTMMQGLELLAYFRNRAPLDDSGMPKDRFSAEMPDATLATLKIQPSEPRDSAVYFCASVYTGNQPQHFGDGTRLSIL.

This chain links TRBV7-9 with TRBJ1-4; D perhaps matches TRBD1 (6 bases). V dropped 6 bases and J dropped 3 bases, with 17 bases sitting between them. The CDR3 sequence is 16 residues long. Germline CDR1 SEHNR, CDR2 FQNEAQ (reference sequence). CDR3 sequence: CASRKGGTGANEKLFF. The CDR3 DNA follows: TGTGCCAGCAGAAAAGGGGGGACCGGGGCTAATGAAAAACTGTTTTTT.

This clone was detected only once. The rearrangement uses TRBV7-9 and TRBJ2-1; weak D call: TRBD2 (6 bases). Germline loops: CDR1 SEHNR, CDR2 FQNEAQ (reference sequence). This CDR3 contains 19 residues. V gave up 4 bases and J gave up 6 bases, with 28 bases separating them. The CDR3 protein is CASSWDLSGSPKASNEQFF. The CDR3, as DNA: TGTGCCAGCAGCTGGGACCTTAGCGGATCCCCTAAGGCGTCCAATGAGCAGTTCTTC.

The chain carries TRBV18 and TRBJ2-5; D is uncertain. Between the trimmed V and J ends, which lost 3 bases and 2 bases, there was a span of 7 bases. The length of the CDR3 is 13 residues. Germline lookup yields CDR1 KGHSH and CDR2 LQKENI. CDR3 sequence reads: CASSPNVQETQYF. The DNA for the CDR3 is TGTGCCAGCTCACCGAACGTACAAGAGACCCAGTACTTC.

The genes are TRBV10-3 and TRBJ1-5, with 9 bases identical to TRBD1. V shed 6 bases, J shed 5 bases, and the junction held 11 bases outside the gene matches. The CDR3 sequence is 16 residues long. Germline CDR1 is ENHRY and CDR2 is SYGVKD. In nucleotides, the CDR3 is TGTGCCATCAGCGGAGGGGGACAGGGCTCCGATCAGCCCCAGCATTTT. Its translation is CAISGGGQGSDQPQHF.

The chain links TRBV5-5 to TRBJ1-5; 10 nucleotides line up with TRBD1. Germline V gives CDR1 SGHKS, CDR2 YYEKEE (reference sequence). V lost 5 bases to trimming and J lost 4 bases; unmatched junction nucleotides: 3. The CDR3 covers 14 residues. DNA of the CDR3: TGTGCCAGCAGTTGGGACAGGGGTAATCAGCCCCAGCATTTT. Translated, it gives CASSWDRGNQPQHF.

This clone came up once. This rearrangement joins TRBV14 to TRBJ2-7, with D tentatively TRBD1 (5 bases). This CDR3 comprises 15 residues. V was clipped by 3 bases and J by 0 bases, with 12 bases between them. Germline V lookup: CDR1 SGHDN, CDR2 FVKESK. This CDR3 reads CASSQIQGFSYEQYF. CDR3 DNA: TGTGCCAGCAGCCAGATCCAGGGTTTCTCCTACGAGCAGTACTTC.

The CDR3 DNA follows: TGCGCCAGCAGCTTGGCAGGGGACGTTCAAGAGACCCAGTACTTC. Its protein is CASSLAGDVQETQYF. This chain uses TRBV5-1 with TRBJ2-5, with D perhaps matching TRBD1 (6 bases). The CDR3 length is 15 residues. V lost 0 bases and J lost 2, with 11 bases in between. Germline CDR1 is SGHRS and CDR2 is YFSETQ.

This clone was observed a few times. This chain joins TRBV3-1 (or the pseudogene TRBV3-2) and TRBJ2-7; D might be TRBD1 (6 bases). With 10 bases removed from V and 5 bases from J, the gap between germline ends came to 18 bases. From germline, CDR1 is LGHDT and CDR2 YNNKEL (reference sequence). The CDR3 sequence is 13 residues long. CDR3 nucleotides: TGTGCCACCGCCCGGGGCAGGGGAGACGAGCAGTACTTC. This gives the protein CATARGRGDEQYF.

This clone was seen a few times. This chain joins TRBV30 and TRBJ1-5, with a weak D call TRBD1 (6 bases). Trimming left V 2 bases short and J 0 bases short, with 11 bases between. This CDR3 has 15 amino acids. CDR1 is GTSNPN, CDR2 SVGIG, per germline (reference sequence). In DNA form, the CDR3 reads TGTGCCTGGAGTAGGGACATTTATAGCAATCAGCCCCAGCATTTT. This translates into CAWSRDIYSNQPQHF.

The chain is built from TRBV19 and TRBJ2-1; maybe TRBD2 (5 bases). CDR3 size: 13 residues. The ends were cut back, 3 bases at V and 8 bases at J, with 11 bases in the middle. The germline CDR1 and CDR2 sequences are LNHDA and SQIVND (reference sequence). CDR3 nucleotide sequence: TGTGCCAGTAGTATGGACTTTCTCTATGAGCAGTTCTTC. It encodes CASSMDFLYEQFF. The full variable domain, in which reference TRBV19 and TRBJ2-1 provide the parts outside the CDR3, is DGGITQSPKYLFRKEGQNVTLSCEQNLNHDAMYWYRQDPGQGLRLIYYSQIVNDFQKGDIAEGYSVSREKKESFPLTVTSAQKNPTAFYLCASSMDFLYEQFFGPGTRLTVL.

The chain employs TRBV6-2 or TRBV6-3 and TRBJ2-7; 10 bases map to TRBD2. The germline V gene has CDR1 MNHEY and CDR2 SVGEGT. CDR3 length: 18 amino acids. After removal of 0 bases from V and 3 bases from J, the junction contained 11 bases not matched to a gene. The CDR3, as DNA: TGTGCCAGCAGTTACTCGATGCACCTAGCGGGAGATTTCTACGAGCAGTACTTC. As protein: CASSYSMHLAGDFYEQYF.

The V call is TRBV7-3, the J call TRBJ2-2; 7 bases match TRBD2. Per germline, CDR1 SGHTA and CDR2 FQGTGA. V was clipped by 5 bases and J by 4 bases; unmatched bases: 10. The CDR3 is 16 residues long. CDR3 protein: CASSAWSGRGTGELFF. The CDR3 DNA is TGTGCCAGCAGCGCTTGGTCGGGGAGGGGCACCGGGGAGCTGTTTTTT.